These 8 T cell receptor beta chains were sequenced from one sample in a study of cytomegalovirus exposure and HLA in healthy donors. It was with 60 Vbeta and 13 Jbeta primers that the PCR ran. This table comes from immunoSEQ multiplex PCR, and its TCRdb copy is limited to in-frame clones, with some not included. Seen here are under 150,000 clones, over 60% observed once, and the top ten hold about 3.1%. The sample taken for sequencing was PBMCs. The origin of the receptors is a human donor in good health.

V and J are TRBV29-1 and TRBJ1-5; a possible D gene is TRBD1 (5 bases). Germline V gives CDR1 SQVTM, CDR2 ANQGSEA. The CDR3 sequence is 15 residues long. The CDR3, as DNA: TGCAACTCTCGTATCCAGGGTGGACCGGTAACGCCCCAGCATTTT. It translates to CNSRIQGGPVTPQHF.

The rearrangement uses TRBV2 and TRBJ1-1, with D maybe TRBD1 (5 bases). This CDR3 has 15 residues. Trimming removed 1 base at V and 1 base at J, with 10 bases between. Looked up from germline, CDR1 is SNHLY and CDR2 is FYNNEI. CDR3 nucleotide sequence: TGTGCCAGCAGTGAAGATGGGGGAGGGAACACTGAAGCTTTCTTT. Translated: CASSEDGGGNTEAFF.

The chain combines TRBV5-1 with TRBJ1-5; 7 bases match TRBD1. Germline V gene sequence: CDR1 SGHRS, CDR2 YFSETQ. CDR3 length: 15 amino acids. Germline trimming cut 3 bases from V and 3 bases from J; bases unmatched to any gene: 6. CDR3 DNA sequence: TGCGCCAGCAGCTCCGGGACAGCCGACAATCAGCCCCAGCATTTT. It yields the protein CASSSGTADNQPQHF. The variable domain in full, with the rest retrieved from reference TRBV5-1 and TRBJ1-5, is KAGVTQTPRYLIKTRGQQVTLSCSPISGHRSVSWYQQTPGQGLQFLFEYFSETQRNKGNFPGRFSGRQFSNSRSEMNVSTLELGDSALYLCASSSGTADNQPQHFGDGTRLSIL.

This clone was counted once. This chain's CDR3 is CASSLRGGRDYGYTF. In nucleotides, the CDR3 is TGTGCCAGCAGCTTACGGGGGGGACGAGACTATGGCTACACCTTC. The V gene is TRBV13, the J gene TRBJ1-2, with D perhaps TRBD1 (5 bases). Germline lookup yields CDR1 PRHDT and CDR2 FYEKMQ (reference sequence). Trimming shortened V by 2 bases and J by 3 bases, and 13 bases separated the two germline ends. The CDR3 contains 15 residues.

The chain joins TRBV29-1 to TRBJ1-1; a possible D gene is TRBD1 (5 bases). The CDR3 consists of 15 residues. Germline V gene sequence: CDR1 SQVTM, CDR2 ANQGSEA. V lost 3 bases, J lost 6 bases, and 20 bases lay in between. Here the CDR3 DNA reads TGCAGCGTTGACCTTGGGGCGGGAAAGAAGGCTGAAGCTTTCTTT. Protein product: CSVDLGAGKKAEAFF.

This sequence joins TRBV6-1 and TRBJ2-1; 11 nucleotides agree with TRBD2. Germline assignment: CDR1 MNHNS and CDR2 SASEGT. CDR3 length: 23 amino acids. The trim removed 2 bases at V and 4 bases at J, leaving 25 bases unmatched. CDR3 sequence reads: CASSELPTGLGLAGGVGYNEQFF. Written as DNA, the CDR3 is TGTGCCAGCAGTGAATTGCCGACAGGGTTAGGTCTAGCGGGGGGTGTGGGGTACAATGAGCAGTTCTTC.

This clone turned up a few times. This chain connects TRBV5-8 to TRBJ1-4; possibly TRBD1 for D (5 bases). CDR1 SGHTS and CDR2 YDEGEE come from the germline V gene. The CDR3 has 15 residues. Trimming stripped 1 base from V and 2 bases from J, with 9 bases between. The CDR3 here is CASSLLYRTNEKLFF. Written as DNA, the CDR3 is TGTGCCAGCAGCTTGCTGTACAGGACTAATGAAAAACTGTTTTTT.

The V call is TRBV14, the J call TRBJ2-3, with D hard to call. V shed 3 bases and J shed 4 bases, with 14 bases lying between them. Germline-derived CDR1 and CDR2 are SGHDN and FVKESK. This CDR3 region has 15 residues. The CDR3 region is CASSQVPSGADTQYF. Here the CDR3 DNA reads TGTGCCAGCAGCCAGGTCCCGTCGGGTGCAGATACGCAGTATTTT.